This T cell receptor (beta chain) was sequenced for a study of blood T cell dynamics during melanoma immunotherapy. The time point is: week 3, after first cycle of checkpoint inhibitor. As to this clone: What it recognizes is unknown.

The study, taken as a whole, reports: Clones driving repertoire changes may be melanoma-specific or general immune activation.

Only in-frame clones appear in the TCRdb table, and some are missing; sequencing was by immunoSEQ multiplex PCR. The sample yields about 10,000 clones, approximately 89% seen once. The germline CDR1 and CDR2 sequences are SQVTM and ANQGSEA. With 1 base removed from V and 4 bases from J, the gap between germline ends came to 13 bases. The CDR3 totals 14 residues. The TCR originated in a human donor with melanoma. The chain joins TRBV29-1 to TRBJ1-2; possibly TRBD1 for D (5 bases). This sample comprised blood, obtained from a patient treated with checkpoint blockade. CDR3 sequence reads: CSVEAGQALYGYTF. CDR3 in DNA: TGCAGCGTTGAAGCGGGGCAGGCCCTCTATGGCTACACCTTC. The complete variable domain, with remaining parts taken from reference TRBV29-1 and TRBJ1-2, reads SAVISQKPSRDICQRGTSLTIQCQVDSQVTMMFWYRQQPGQSLTLIATANQGSEATYESGFVIDKFPISRPNLTFSTLTVSNMSPEDSSIYLCSVEAGQALYGYTFGSGTRLTVV.